This T cell receptor beta chain was documented in a study of ipilimumab plus nivolumab after autologous stem cell transplantation. About the study: The DLBCL group included primary refractory and relapsed cases.

Checkpoint therapy with ipilimumab 1 mg/kg began 14 to 28 days after transplant. Dosing: nivolumab 3 mg/kg IV, weeks 1, 4, 7, 10, then every two weeks to week 26. The V gene lost 4 bases and the J gene lost 8 bases, with 9 bases spanning the gap. The CDR3 totals 12 residues. The V gene's germline CDR1 is SGHDT and CDR2 YYEEEE. Data came from immunoSEQ multiplex PCR; TCRdb stores just in-frame clones and leaves some out. The sample has 15,000 to 20,000 clones; 70% to 90% are singletons. The source is a male donor with diffuse large B-cell lymphoma. V is TRBV5-6 and J is TRBJ1-4; D unresolved. The material sequenced was PBMCs, taken in a trial of ipilimumab plus nivolumab as post-transplant consolidation. The DNA of the CDR3 is TGTGCCAGCAGCCGAAGAAGCGAAAAACTGTTTTTT. Translated, it gives CASSRRSEKLFF.